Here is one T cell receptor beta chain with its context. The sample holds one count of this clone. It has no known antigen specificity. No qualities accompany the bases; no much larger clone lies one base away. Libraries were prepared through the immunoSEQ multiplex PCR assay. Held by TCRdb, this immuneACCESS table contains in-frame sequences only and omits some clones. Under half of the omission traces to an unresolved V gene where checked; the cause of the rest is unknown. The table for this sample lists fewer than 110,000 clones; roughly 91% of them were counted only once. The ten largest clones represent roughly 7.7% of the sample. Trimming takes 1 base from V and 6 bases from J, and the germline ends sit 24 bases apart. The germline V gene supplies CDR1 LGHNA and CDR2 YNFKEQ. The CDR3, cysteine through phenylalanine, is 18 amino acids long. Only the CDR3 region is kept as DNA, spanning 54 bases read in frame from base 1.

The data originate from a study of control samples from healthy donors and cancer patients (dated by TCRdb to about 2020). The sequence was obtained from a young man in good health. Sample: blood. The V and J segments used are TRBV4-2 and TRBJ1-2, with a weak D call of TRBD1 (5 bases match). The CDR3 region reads CASSQGQGWRGREDGYTF. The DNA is TGTGCCAGCAGCCAAGGTCAAGGGTGGAGAGGCAGGGAGGATGGCTACACCTTC.